A selection of T cell receptor beta chains follows, all from one sample in a study of blood T cell repertoires in COVID-19. Repertoires were generated with immunoSEQ multiplex PCR, while TCRdb's copy carries only in-frame clones and drops some. The profile covers 250,000 to 350,000 clones, with 87% appearing a single time and about 8.9% taken by the ten largest. Sequenced sample: PBMCs or T cells enriched from blood (not recorded which). These receptors came from a woman between 18 and 29 years old who had recovered from COVID-19. CDR3s include the opening cysteine and the closing phenylalanine or tryptophan. D genes are given only for firm matches. A clone size is listed for some rows: how often the clone was seen (once, few, many), or a class if it is expanded.

D gene: -
J gene: TRBJ1-4
V gene: TRBV4-3
clone size: few
CDR3 protein: CASSQVGAGNEKLFF
CDR3 DNA: TGCGCCAGCAGCCAAGTAGGTGCAGGAAATGAAAAACTGTTTTTT

D gene: -
J gene: TRBJ1-3
V gene: TRBV28
clone size: -
CDR3 protein: CASSLIRGTYSGNTIYF
CDR3 DNA: TGTGCCAGCAGTTTGATTAGGGGGACCTACTCTGGAAACACCATATATTTT

D gene: -
J gene: TRBJ2-1
V gene: TRBV7-9
clone size: -
CDR3 protein: CASRTTGGATDNEQFF
CDR3 DNA: TGTGCCAGCAGGACGACTGGGGGGGCGACGGACAATGAGCAGTTCTTC

D gene: -
J gene: TRBJ1-1
V gene: TRBV7-8
clone size: -
CDR3 protein: CASSLNGGAFF
CDR3 DNA: TGTGCCAGCAGCTTAAACGGGGGAGCTTTCTTT

D gene: TRBD2
J gene: TRBJ2-7
V gene: TRBV3-1/TRBV3-2
clone size: -
CDR3 protein: CASAVDHRTSGKYEQYF
CDR3 DNA: TGTGCCAGCGCAGTCGACCACCGGACTAGCGGAAAATACGAGCAGTACTTC

D gene: -
J gene: TRBJ1-5
V gene: TRBV4-2
clone size: -
CDR3 protein: CASSQGRGQPQHF
CDR3 DNA: TGTGCCAGCAGCCAAGGACGGGGGCAGCCCCAGCATTTT

D gene: -
J gene: TRBJ1-6
V gene: TRBV29-1
clone size: -
CDR3 protein: CSVVTGDNSPLHF
CDR3 DNA: TGCAGCGTTGTGACAGGCGATAATTCACCCCTCCACTTT

D gene: -
J gene: TRBJ1-2
V gene: TRBV6-2/TRBV6-3
clone size: -
CDR3 protein: CASSDLRQNGGYTF
CDR3 DNA: TGTGCCAGCAGCGACCTAAGACAGAATGGAGGCTACACCTTC

D gene: -
J gene: TRBJ2-3
V gene: TRBV19
clone size: few
CDR3 protein: CASSMLASERTDTQYF
CDR3 DNA: TGTGCCAGTAGTATGCTGGCTAGCGAACGCACAGATACGCAGTATTTT

D gene: -
J gene: TRBJ1-4
V gene: TRBV5-1
clone size: -
CDR3 protein: CASSLGAGKVEKLFF
CDR3 DNA: TGCGCCAGCAGCTTGGGGGCAGGGAAGGTTGAAAAACTGTTTTTT

D gene: -
J gene: TRBJ2-6
V gene: TRBV5-1
clone size: -
CDR3 protein: CASSDYSGANVLTF
CDR3 DNA: TGCGCCAGCAGCGACTACTCTGGGGCCAACGTCCTGACTTTC

D gene: -
J gene: TRBJ2-3
V gene: TRBV28
clone size: once
CDR3 protein: CASTPLPSPTDTQYF
CDR3 DNA: TGTGCCAGCACCCCCCTCCCCTCCCCCACAGATACGCAGTATTTT

D gene: -
J gene: TRBJ2-7
V gene: TRBV5-4
clone size: -
CDR3 protein: CASSFVGVGTYEQYF
CDR3 DNA: TGTGCCAGCAGTTTTGTCGGGGTAGGGACATACGAGCAGTACTTC

D gene: TRBD2
J gene: TRBJ2-5
V gene: TRBV11-2
clone size: -
CDR3 protein: CASSLGASGGQQETQYF
CDR3 DNA: TGTGCCAGCAGCTTAGGTGCTAGCGGGGGCCAACAAGAGACCCAGTACTTC

D gene: -
J gene: TRBJ2-1
V gene: TRBV2
clone size: few
CDR3 protein: CASRTTREKYNEQFF
CDR3 DNA: TGTGCCAGCAGGACTACCAGAGAAAAGTACAATGAGCAGTTCTTC